This T cell receptor beta chain was identified in a study of blood T cell repertoires in COVID-19. Study summary: T cells, B-cell-depleted T cells, or PBMCs supplied cDNA or gDNA.

The table came from immunoSEQ multiplex PCR; TCRdb's copy has only in-frame clones and leaves some out. The top ten hold about 5% of the sample, which has 330,000 or so clones, 75% to 90% seen once. The sample was PBMCs or T cells enriched from blood (not recorded which). The clonotype comes from a man aged 25-40 years who had recovered from COVID-19.

DNA for the CDR3: TGTGCCAGCAGTTCGACAGCCTTGAACACTGAAGCTTTCTTT. Translated: CASSSTALNTEAFF. The chain links TRBV28 to TRBJ1-1; D is perhaps TRBD1 (5 bases). From germline, CDR1 is MDHEN and CDR2 SYDVKM. This CDR3 has 14 residues. V gave up 4 bases and J gave up 0 bases, with 9 bases separating them.